The TCR beta chain under discussion was sequenced for a study of technical replicates of blood from several donors. Trimming left V 7 bases short and J 7 bases short, with 20 bases between. CDR3 length: 16 amino acids. The V gene's germline CDR1 is LNHDA and CDR2 SQIVND (reference sequence). Assay: immunoSEQ multiplex PCR; the TCRdb copy retains only in-frame clones and omits some. This sample carries over 50,000 clones, about 90% of them seen once, and the ten largest clones take about 5%. Sequencing was performed on PBMCs. This sequence originates from a human donor in good health. Some clones in this sample may be carry-over from other donors' samples. The gene calls are TRBV19 and TRBJ1-6, with D hard to call. The CDR3 protein is CASTNPRKQPNSPLHF. The CDR3 DNA reads TGTGCCAGTACCAACCCGAGAAAACAGCCAAATTCACCCCTCCACTTT.